This T cell receptor (beta chain) was recorded in a study of blood T cell repertoires in COVID-19. The overall study: The United States, Italy and Spain provided the acute and convalescent COVID-19 samples. In each case, the material was cDNA or gDNA derived from T cells, B-cell-depleted T cells, or PBMCs.

Original data processing: Nucleated cell number was recorded as an estimate derived from reference gene primer amplification. TCRdb's table, derived via immunoSEQ multiplex PCR, lists solely in-frame clones and lacks some. The DNA was the basis for D and trimming; V, J and clone size are from that table. The sample holds around 200,000 clones; about three quarters are singletons and the top ten take around 5.1%. This clonotype originated in a woman in her 70s with acute or convalescent COVID-19. The material sequenced was peripheral blood.

The CDR3 here is CASSLGVDSGNTIYF. CDR3 DNA: TGTGCCAGCAGCCTCGGGGTAGACTCTGGAAACACCATATATTTT. The chain uses TRBV28 and TRBJ1-3; unclear D gene. The CDR3 consists of 15 residues. Trimming stripped 6 bases from V and 0 bases from J, with 12 bases between. The germline CDR1 and CDR2 sequences are MDHEN and SYDVKM.